Sequencing of this T cell receptor beta chain was carried out in a study of blood T cell repertoires in COVID-19. Study-wide context: Some COVID-19 samples were acute and others convalescent; all came from the United States, Italy and Spain. In each case, the material was cDNA or gDNA derived from T cells, B-cell-depleted T cells, or PBMCs.

Per the authors' pipeline: Amplifying reference gene primers gave estimates of nucleated cell counts. Libraries were prepared by immunoSEQ multiplex PCR; TCRdb keeps only in-frame clonotypes and omits some of them. V and J calls and clone size are copied from that table; D and trimming were computed from the DNA. The data contain 110,000 to 150,000 clones, over 70% of them singletons. Germline V gives CDR1 KGHSH, CDR2 LQKENI. V lost 1 base and J lost 0, with 6 bases in between. The CDR3 is made up of 15 amino acids. The chain employs TRBV18 and TRBJ1-4; D is uncertain. Sample: peripheral blood. This receptor was identified in a man aged 50 to 60 with active or convalescent COVID-19. DNA of the CDR3: TGTGCCAGCTCACCACGCGGCTCAACTAATGAAAAACTGTTTTTT. Translation: CASSPRGSTNEKLFF.